A single sample gave rise to the 10 T cell receptor beta chains below, sequenced in a study of read filtering for tumor transcriptome and immune sequencing. From 300 to 400 ng of RNA, a library with molecular barcoded alpha/delta and beta/gamma adaptors was made. TCRdb independently ran MiXCR on the reads; one entry per CDR3 protein. The data hold fewer than 30,000 distinct CDR3 sequences, with 20% to 25% observed a single time. The specimen was a population of CD138-negative cells sorted from bone marrow. The receptors originated from a donor over 35 with multiple myeloma.

This clonotype has a count of ten or more. The chain links TRBV7-2 to TRBJ1-5; D possibly corresponds to TRBD1 (6 bases). V gave up 1 base and J gave up 4 bases, with 14 bases separating them. The CDR3 is made up of 16 amino acids. Germline loops: CDR1 SGHTA, CDR2 FQGNSA. Here the CDR3 DNA reads TGTGCCAGCAGCTTAGGGGGGGGCAGGTTGAATCAGCCCCAGCATTTT. This translates into CASSLGGGRLNQPQHF.

Of note for this clonotype: A junction end diverges from the germline sequence, so it may reflect a read error. The J gene is TRBJ1-1, the V gene TRBV6-1; possibly TRBD1 for D (5 bases). Germline V CDR1 and CDR2: MNHNS, SASEGT. The CDR3 spans 13 residues. The DNA for the CDR3 is TGTGCCAGCAACCTTGACAGTAACACTGAAGCTCTCTTT. This codes for CASNLDSNTEALF.

This clonotype was picked up many times. The V call is TRBV18, the J call TRBJ2-1; the D is unclear. Trimming cost V 4 bases and J 7 bases, with 5 bases left between them. Germline CDR1 is KGHSH and CDR2 is LQKENI. There are 11 residues in the CDR3. The CDR3: CASSLDNEQFF. The CDR3 bases are TGTGCCAGCTCACTAGATAATGAGCAGTTCTTC.

This clonotype was observed many times. The CDR3 DNA follows: TGTGCCAGCAGCTTTTCGGGGGAAAAACTGTTTTTT. Its protein is CASSFSGEKLFF. The chain combines TRBV11-2 with TRBJ1-4; no firm D call. This CDR3 is built from 12 residues. The germline CDR1 and CDR2 sequences are SGHAT and FQNNGV. Trimming removed 3 bases at V and 8 bases at J, with 7 bases between. The full variable domain, completed using reference TRBV11-2 and TRBJ1-4, is EAGVAQSPRYKIIEKRQSVAFWCNPISGHATLYWYQQILGQGPKLLIQFQNNGVVDDSQLPKDRFSAERLKGVDSTLKIQPAKLEDSAVYLCASSFSGEKLFFGSGTQLSVL.

About this clonotype itself: One base away lies a much larger clone, so this may be a sequencing read error. The V and J genes are TRBV5-4 and TRBJ2-3, with 8 bases aligning to TRBD1. Per the germline V gene, CDR1 is SGHNT and CDR2 is YYREEE (reference sequence). V lost 4 bases, J lost 8 bases, and 9 bases stayed unmatched. The CDR3 is 14 residues long. In DNA form, the CDR3 reads TGTGCCAGCAGCCCCCGGACAGGGAGTGGTACGCAGTATTTT. This encodes CASSPRTGSGTQYF.

In its sample, this clonotype was seen many times. This CDR3 reads CASSLIGRAEAFF. The CDR3 DNA reads as TGTGCCAGCAGTTTAATCGGAAGAGCTGAAGCTTTCTTT. This sequence joins TRBV28 and TRBJ1-1; D ambiguous. From germline, CDR1 is MDHEN and CDR2 SYDVKM. Trimming cost V 2 bases and J 6 bases, with 10 bases left between them. The CDR3 totals 13 residues.

In its sample, this clonotype is large. The chain has TRBV11-2 and TRBJ2-1; TRBD2 matches at 8 bases. The CDR3 consists of 16 residues. After removal of 0 bases from V and 6 bases from J, the junction contained 7 bases not matched to a gene. Germline V lookup: CDR1 SGHAT, CDR2 FQNNGV. Here the CDR3 reads CASSLEIREGFNEQFF. The CDR3 nucleotides read TGTGCCAGCAGCTTAGAAATCCGGGAGGGGTTCAATGAGCAGTTCTTC. Full variable domain (remainder filled in from reference TRBV11-2 and TRBJ2-1): EAGVAQSPRYKIIEKRQSVAFWCNPISGHATLYWYQQILGQGPKLLIQFQNNGVVDDSQLPKDRFSAERLKGVDSTLKIQPAKLEDSAVYLCASSLEIREGFNEQFFGPGTRLTVL.

This clonotype was recorded at least ten times. The rearrangement links TRBV19 to TRBJ2-1; possibly TRBD2 for D (6 bases). From germline, CDR1 is LNHDA and CDR2 SQIVND (reference sequence). Trimming removed 6 bases from V and 6 bases from J, with 12 bases in between. The CDR3 has 13 residues. The CDR3 loop is CASRPGTFNEQFF. For the CDR3, the DNA is TGTGCCAGTAGGCCCGGGACTTTCAATGAGCAGTTCTTC.

On this clonotype: This may be a read error: a much more frequent sequence differs by one nucleotide. The genes are TRBV10-3 and TRBJ2-1; D gene ambiguous. The CDR3 is 13 amino acids. The V and J ends lost 0 bases and 10 bases respectively, with 10 bases between them. Germline values: CDR1 ENHRY, CDR2 SYGVKD. In DNA, the CDR3 is TGTGCCATCAGTGAGTCGTGGAGAATAGAGCAGTTCTTC. Its protein is CAISESWRIEQFF.

This clonotype was detected only a few times. A much larger clone differs from this one at a single base, so this may be a read error. This CDR3 fails to terminate in the conserved phenylalanine or tryptophan, so it likely reflects a read error. The chain uses TRBV19 and TRBJ2-7; 10 nucleotides match TRBD2. Unmatched junction bases numbered 4, after V lost 3 bases and J lost 2 bases. Looked up from germline, CDR1 is LNHDA and CDR2 is SQIVND (reference sequence). The length of the CDR3 is 15 residues. In DNA, the CDR3 is TGTGCCAGTAGTATTGTAACTAGCGGGGCCTACGAGCAGTACCTC. This translates into CASSIVTSGAYEQYL.